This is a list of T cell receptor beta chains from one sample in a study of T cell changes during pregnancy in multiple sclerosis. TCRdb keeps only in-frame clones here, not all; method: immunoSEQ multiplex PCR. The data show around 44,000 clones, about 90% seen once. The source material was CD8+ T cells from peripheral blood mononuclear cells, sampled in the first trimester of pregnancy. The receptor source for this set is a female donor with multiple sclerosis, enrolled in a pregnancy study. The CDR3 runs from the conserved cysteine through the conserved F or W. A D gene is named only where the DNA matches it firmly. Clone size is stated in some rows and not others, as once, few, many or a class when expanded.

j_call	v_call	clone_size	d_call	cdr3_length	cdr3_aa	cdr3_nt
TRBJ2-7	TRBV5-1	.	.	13	CASSDGGGSGPYF	TGCGCCAGCAGCGATGGTGGGGGGTCAGGACCGTACTTC
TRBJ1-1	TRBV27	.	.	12	CASSTTGSEAFF	TGTGCCAGCAGTACAACAGGGTCTGAAGCTTTCTTT
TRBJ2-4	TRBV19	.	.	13	CASRSNQGYIQYF	TGTGCCAGTAGATCGAACCAGGGTTACATTCAGTACTTC
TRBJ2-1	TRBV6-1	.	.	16	CASSAIPGGRMDEQFF	TGTGCCAGCAGTGCGATCCCGGGGGGCCGAATGGATGAGCAGTTCTTC
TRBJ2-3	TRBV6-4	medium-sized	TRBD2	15	CASTSSSGGLDTQYF	TGTGCCAGCACGTCTTCTAGCGGGGGGTTAGATACGCAGTATTTT
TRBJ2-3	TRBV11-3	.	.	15	CASSERVRDTDTQYF	TGTGCCAGCAGCGAGAGGGTTAGGGACACAGATACGCAGTATTTT
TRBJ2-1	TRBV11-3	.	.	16	CASSPKGDESYNEQFF	TGTGCCAGCAGCCCCAAGGGGGACGAGTCCTACAATGAGCAGTTCTTC
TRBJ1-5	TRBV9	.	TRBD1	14	CASAGGLSNQPQHF	TGTGCCAGCGCAGGGGGCCTTAGCAATCAGCCCCAGCATTTT
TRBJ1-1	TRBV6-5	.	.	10	CAGGLLEAFF	TGTGCCGGCGGACTGTTAGAAGCTTTCTTT
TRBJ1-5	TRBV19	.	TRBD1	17	CASSIGSTGYGNQPQHF	TGTGCCAGTAGTATCGGTTCGACAGGGTACGGCAATCAGCCCCAGCATTTT
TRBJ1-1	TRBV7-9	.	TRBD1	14	CASSPPTGATEAFF	TGTGCCAGCAGCCCACCCACAGGGGCCACTGAAGCTTTCTTT
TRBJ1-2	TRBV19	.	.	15	CASSLQGRVVDGYTF	TGTGCCAGTAGTCTCCAGGGGAGGGTCGTGGATGGCTACACCTTC
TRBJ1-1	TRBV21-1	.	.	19	CASSKKIRNFGQGNTEAFF	.
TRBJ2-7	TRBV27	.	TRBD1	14	CASGSLTGSYEQYF	TGTGCCAGCGGGTCCTTGACAGGGTCCTACGAGCAGTACTTC
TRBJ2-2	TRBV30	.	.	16	CAWIPPGLQNTGELFF	TGTGCCTGGATACCCCCGGGACTCCAGAACACCGGGGAGCTGTTTTTT
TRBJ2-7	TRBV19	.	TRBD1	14	CASSIGTGDYEQYF	TGTGCCAGTAGTATTGGGACAGGGGACTACGAGCAGTACTTC
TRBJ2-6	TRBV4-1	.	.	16	CASSQGRNSGANVLTF	TGCGCCAGCAGCCAAGGTCGTAATTCGGGGGCCAACGTCCTGACTTTC
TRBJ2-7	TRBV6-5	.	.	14	CASSTLEGGYEQYF	TGTGCCAGCAGTACCCTCGAGGGAGGCTACGAGCAGTACTTC
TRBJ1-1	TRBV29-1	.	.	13	CSVEIQGRTEAFF	TGCAGCGTTGAGATACAGGGACGGACTGAAGCTTTCTTT
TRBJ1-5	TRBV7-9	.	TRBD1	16	CASSLEGPGGGQPQHF	TGTGCCAGCAGCTTAGAGGGTCCAGGGGGCGGACAGCCCCAGCATTTT
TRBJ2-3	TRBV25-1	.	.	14	CASSDQGSEDTQYF	TGTGCCAGCAGTGACCAGGGAAGTGAAGATACGCAGTATTTT
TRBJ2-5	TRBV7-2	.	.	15	CASSPSSGFQETQYF	TGTGCCAGCAGCCCCTCTTCGGGGTTCCAAGAGACCCAGTACTTC
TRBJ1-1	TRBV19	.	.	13	CASSKTPGTEAFF	TGTGCCAGTAGTAAGACCCCGGGGACTGAAGCTTTCTTT
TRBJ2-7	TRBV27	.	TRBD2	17	CASSSLMTSGITYEQYF	TGTGCCAGCAGTTCCCTCATGACTAGCGGGATAACCTACGAGCAGTACTTC
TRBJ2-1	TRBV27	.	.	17	CASSFTQTGFLLDEQFF	TGTGCCAGCAGTTTTACCCAAACAGGGTTCCTCTTGGATGAGCAGTTCTTC
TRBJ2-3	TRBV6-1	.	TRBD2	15	CASSELAGGPDTQYF	TGTGCCAGCAGTGAACTAGCGGGAGGGCCAGATACGCAGTATTTT
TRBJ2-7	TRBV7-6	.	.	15	CASSLARGGGHEQYF	TGTGCCAGCAGCTTAGCGAGGGGGGGTGGGCACGAGCAGTACTTC
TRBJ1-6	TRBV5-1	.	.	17	CASSPGAGVYGNSPLHF	TGCGCCAGCAGCCCCGGCGCCGGGGTTTACGGGAACTCACCCCTCCACTTT
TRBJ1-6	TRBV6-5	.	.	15	CASRERGTYNSPLHF	TGTGCCAGCCGAGAAAGAGGGACATATAATTCACCCCTCCACTTT
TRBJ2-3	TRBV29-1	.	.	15	CSVVTGTASTDTQYF	TGCAGCGTTGTAACCGGGACTGCTAGCACAGATACGCAGTATTTT
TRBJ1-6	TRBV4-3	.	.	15	CASSQDNHLRSPLHF	TGCGCCAGCAGCCAAGATAATCATCTGAGGTCACCCCTCCACTTT
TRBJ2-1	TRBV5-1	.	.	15	CASSLVAGRASEQFF	TGCGCCAGCAGCTTGGTGGCAGGGCGTGCGTCTGAGCAGTTCTTC
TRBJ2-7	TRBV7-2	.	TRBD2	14	CASSLRREWNEQYF	TGTGCCAGCAGCCTAAGGCGGGAGTGGAATGAGCAGTACTTC
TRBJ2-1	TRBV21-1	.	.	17	CAGTSGGTLSSYNEQFF	TGTGCCGGCACTAGCGGGGGGACCCTATCGTCCTACAATGAGCAGTTCTTC
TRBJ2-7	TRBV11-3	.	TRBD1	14	CASSYWTGTNEQYF	TGTGCCAGCAGCTACTGGACAGGGACGAACGAGCAGTACTTC
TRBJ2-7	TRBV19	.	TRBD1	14	CASSNTGALGEQYF	TGTGCCAGTAGTAACACAGGGGCCCTTGGGGAGCAGTACTTC
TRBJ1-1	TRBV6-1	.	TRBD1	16	CASSEPWTGAVTEAFF	TGTGCCAGCAGTGAACCGTGGACAGGGGCGGTCACTGAAGCTTTCTTT
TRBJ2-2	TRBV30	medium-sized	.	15	CAWSGEGWDSGELFF	TGTGCCTGGAGTGGAGAAGGGTGGGACTCCGGGGAGCTGTTTTTT
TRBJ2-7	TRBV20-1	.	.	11	CSARFAYEQYF	TGCAGTGCTCGGTTTGCCTACGAGCAGTACTTC
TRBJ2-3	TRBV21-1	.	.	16	CASRRDRGPFTDTQYF	TGTGCCAGCAGGAGGGACAGGGGGCCCTTCACAGATACGCAGTATTTT
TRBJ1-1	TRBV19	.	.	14	CASSIGNGVAEAFF	TGTGCCAGTAGTATAGGGAACGGAGTGGCTGAAGCTTTCTTT
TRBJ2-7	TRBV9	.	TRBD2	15	CASSASGGPSYEQYF	TGTGCCAGCAGCGCTAGCGGGGGGCCTTCCTACGAGCAGTACTTC
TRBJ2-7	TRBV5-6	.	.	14	CASSPGPSTYEQYF	TGTGCCAGCAGCCCGGGTCCATCAACCTACGAGCAGTACTTC
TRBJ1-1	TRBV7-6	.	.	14	CASSSPNFSTEAFF	TGTGCCAGCAGCTCCCCTAACTTCTCCACTGAAGCTTTCTTT
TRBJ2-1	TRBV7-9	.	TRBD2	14	CASSSNLAGNEQFF	TGTGCCAGCAGCTCGAATCTAGCGGGGAATGAGCAGTTCTTC
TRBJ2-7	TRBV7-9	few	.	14	CASRSGVATGEQYF	TGTGCCAGCAGGTCAGGGGTGGCAACGGGCGAGCAGTACTTC
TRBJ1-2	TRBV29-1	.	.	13	CSVEEREGAGYTF	TGCAGCGTTGAAGAAAGGGAGGGTGCTGGCTACACCTTC
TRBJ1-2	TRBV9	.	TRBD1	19	CASSRSVPGQGSRWYGYTF	TGTGCCAGCAGCCGCTCCGTCCCGGGACAGGGATCAAGGTGGTATGGCTACACCTTC
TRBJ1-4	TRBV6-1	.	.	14	CASTEGVLNEKLFF	TGTGCCAGCACCGAAGGAGTACTGAACGAAAAACTGTTTTTT
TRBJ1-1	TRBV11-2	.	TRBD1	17	CASSPVGQGALDTEAFF	TGTGCCAGCAGCCCTGTCGGACAGGGGGCATTGGACACTGAAGCTTTCTTT
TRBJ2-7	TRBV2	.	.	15	CASRTDPSGWYEQYF	TGTGCCAGCAGGACCGACCCGTCAGGGTGGTACGAGCAGTACTTC
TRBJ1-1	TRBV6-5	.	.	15	CASGVVQELQGEAFF	TGTGCCAGCGGAGTAGTACAGGAACTACAGGGTGAAGCTTTCTTT
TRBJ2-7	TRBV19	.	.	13	CASSAAGLYEQYF	TGTGCCAGTAGTGCGGCAGGACTCTACGAGCAGTACTTC
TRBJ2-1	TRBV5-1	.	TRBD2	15	CASSPSAGGGNEQFF	TGCGCCAGTAGCCCGAGCGCGGGAGGTGGGAATGAGCAGTTCTTC
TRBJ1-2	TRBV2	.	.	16	CASIKVAGNFYYGYTF	TGTGCCAGCATCAAAGTAGCAGGGAACTTTTACTATGGCTACACCTTC
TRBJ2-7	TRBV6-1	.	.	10	CASRLYEQYF	TGTGCCAGCAGACTGTACGAGCAGTACTTC